This T cell receptor beta chain was found in a study of blood T cell repertoires in COVID-19 (dated by TCRdb to 2018 to 2021). Background on the whole study: The collaborator samples originated in the United States, Italy and Spain and spanned the acute and convalescent phases of COVID-19. The material from the prospective study consisted of cDNA or gDNA derived from T cells, B-cell-depleted T cells, or PBMCs. The dataset comprised deeply sampled blood TCRbeta repertoires from subjects exposed to, actively infected with, or recovered from COVID-19. The repertoires were made available in a free public database intended to serve as a resource for research on the immune response to SARS-CoV-2. Samples were obtained from the ongoing ImmuneRACE study (first 160 participants) and from 1,254 subjects provided by 6 global collaborators. Nearly every sample came with metadata listing a de-identified subject ID, COVID-19 status, age in years and sex. Where available, HLA class I and class II types were obtained from metadata supplied by the sample provider rather than from assay-based typing.

The collaborating institutions used their own protocols to collect whole blood in K2EDTA tubes. Collaborator samples were shipped for TCRbeta analysis as frozen whole blood, isolated PBMCs, or DNA extracted from either sample type. From the germline V gene (reference sequence), CDR1 is LGHDT and CDR2 is YNNKEL. The CDR3 holds 14 amino acids from the cysteine to the phenylalanine. Just the 42-base CDR3 DNA is kept, in frame starting at base 1. V is trimmed back by 6 bases and J by 8 bases, and the junction contains 10 bases that no gene match accounts for. The immunoSEQ Assay, a bias-controlled multiplex PCR, was used to amplify TCRbeta CDR3 regions from genomic DNA. The authors' analysis ran thus. The number of nucleated cells in each sample was estimated from the amplification of reference gene primers within the assay. Sequence reads were collapsed and filtered to measure the absolute abundance of every unique TCRbeta CDR3 rearrangement. For each sample, productive Simpson clonality was calculated as the square root of Simpson's diversity index across productive rearrangements. TCRdb took over this immuneACCESS table, retaining in-frame rearrangements with V and J assigned. Such tables are incomplete; in checked studies, under half of the missing clones stem from an unresolved V gene, and the remainder is unexplained. That table furnishes V, J and clone size, whereas the DNA furnished D and trimming. The sample yields approximately 99,000 clones; about nine tenths were counted once. The top ten constitute roughly 2.5% of the sample.

Concerning this clone itself: Its antigen is currently not known. No quality values exist for individual bases; no much larger clone is one base distant.

The study at large found these results: The quantity of clinical and demographic metadata differed by source and by participant and was supplied without curation.

The chain employs TRBV3-1 (or the pseudogene TRBV3-2) and TRBJ1-3, and TRBD1 aligns with 7 junction nucleotides. Sequences were obtained from peripheral blood. The source of this sequence is a human donor in a cohort sampled during active COVID-19. The CDR3 protein: CASRRQGQGDTIYF. The sequenced DNA is TGTGCCAGCAGGAGACAGGGCCAAGGGGACACCATATATTTT.